Shown below are 23 T cell receptor beta chains from a single sample sequenced in a study of response to subunit inactivated influenza vaccine. In TCRdb, the RT-PCR reads were re-called with MiXCR into one record per CDR3 protein. The top ten hold roughly 25% of the sample, which has around 200,000 distinct CDR3 sequences, approximately 15% seen once. The source was CD8+ T cells sorted from PBMCs, collected 4 to 6 days after vaccination. The origin of the receptors is a man aged 50-59 years who received an inactivated influenza vaccine.

V gene TRBV9 combines with J gene TRBJ1-5; 8 positions agree with TRBD1. Germline lookup yields CDR1 SGDLS and CDR2 YYNGEE. The CDR3 is made up of 14 amino acids. With 7 bases clipped from V and 1 base from J, the junction kept 4 bases outside the gene matches. CDR3 loop: CASGQGNSNQPQHF. In nucleotides, the CDR3 is TGTGCCAGCGGACAGGGAAACAGCAATCAGCCCCAGCATTTT. The entire variable domain, with the rest obtained from reference TRBV9 and TRBJ1-5, is as follows: DSGVTQTPKHLITATGQRVTLRCSPRSGDLSVYWYQQSLDQGLQFLIQYYNGEERAKGNILERFSAQQFPDLHSELNLSSLELGDSALYFCASGQGNSNQPQHFGDGTRLSIL.

The chain has TRBV27 and TRBJ2-7; 10 nucleotides line up with TRBD2. Germline CDR1 is MNHEY and CDR2 is SMNVEV (reference sequence). V was pared by 2 bases and J by 7 bases, with 11 bases of the junction left unmatched. The CDR3 consists of 16 residues. The CDR3 coding sequence is TGTGCCAGCAGTTTAGAGGCTAGCGGGAGACTAGGGGAGCAGTACTTC. Translation gives CASSLEASGRLGEQYF.

V usage is TRBV4-1 and J usage is TRBJ1-5; D is undetermined. CDR1 is MGHRA, CDR2 YSYEKL, per germline. The V and J ends lost 1 base and 6 bases respectively, with 7 bases between them. There are 13 residues in the CDR3. The CDR3 nucleotides are TGCGCCAGCAGCCAAGGCGGCGCTCAGCCCCAGCATTTT. It is translated as CASSQGGAQPQHF.

This chain connects TRBV6-2 or TRBV6-3 to TRBJ2-3; 14 nucleotides align to TRBD2. Germline values: CDR1 MNHEY, CDR2 SVGEGT. The CDR3 is made up of 18 amino acids. The V segment lost 4 bases and the J segment 1 base; nucleotides outside the gene matches: 7. The CDR3 region is CASSSGTSGGRGTDTQYF. The CDR3 bases are TGTGCCAGCAGTTCAGGGACTAGCGGGGGACGCGGCACAGATACGCAGTATTTT.

By share, this clonotype counts as medium-sized. This chain uses TRBV7-9 with TRBJ2-1; tentatively, D is TRBD2 (6 bases). V was cut by 5 bases and J by 10 bases, with 18 bases left in between. The CDR3 loop spans 14 amino acids. Looked up from germline, CDR1 is SEHNR and CDR2 is FQNEAQ (reference sequence). The CDR3 DNA follows: TGTGCCAGCAGCCCCCCTGGGGGGATAGGGGAGCAGTTCTTC. It codes for CASSPPGGIGEQFF.

The V call is TRBV12-3 or TRBV12-4, the J call TRBJ2-6; tentatively, D is TRBD2 (5 bases). The CDR3 has 15 amino acids. V lost 5 bases and J 2 bases, leaving 10 bases between the germline ends. The CDR3 reads CASSLGEAGANVLTF. CDR3 nucleotide sequence: TGTGCCAGCAGTCTCGGGGAAGCTGGGGCCAACGTCCTGACTTTC.

This clonotype occurred many times. The CDR3 loop is CSAQSPAGAQETQYF. In DNA, the CDR3 is TGCAGTGCTCAAAGCCCGGCGGGGGCCCAAGAGACCCAGTACTTC. The chain joins TRBV20-1 to TRBJ2-5; D may be TRBD2 (7 bases). Germline V CDR1 and CDR2: DFQATT, SNEGSKA (reference sequence). Trimming took 5 bases from V and 1 from J, leaving 17 bases between them. The CDR3 has 15 amino acids.

This clonotype was picked up many times. The chain recombines TRBV7-9 with TRBJ2-3; D ambiguous. The CDR3 consists of 12 residues. The germline gives CDR1 SEHNR, CDR2 FQNEAQ (reference sequence). Between the trimmed V and J ends, which lost 6 bases and 4 bases, there was a span of 8 bases. CDR3: CASSFGADTQYF. As DNA, the CDR3 is TGTGCCAGCAGTTTCGGCGCAGATACGCAGTATTTT.

This clonotype turned up a few times. This chain joins TRBV7-3 and TRBJ2-1; 11 nucleotides match TRBD2. Germline V gives CDR1 SGHTA, CDR2 FQGTGA. J was trimmed by 5 bases and V by 2 bases; bases with no gene match: 5. The CDR3 totals 16 residues. CDR3 region: CASSLSSGLADNEQFF. The CDR3 DNA is TGTGCCAGCAGCTTATCCTCGGGACTAGCGGACAATGAGCAGTTCTTC.

This chain connects TRBV20-1 to TRBJ1-1; no definite D call. Germline CDR1 reads DFQATT; CDR2 reads SNEGSKA (reference sequence). V was pared by 0 bases and J by 1 base, with 15 bases between. The CDR3 spans 16 residues. The CDR3 loop reads CSARDTWVKGNTEAFF. DNA of the CDR3: TGCAGTGCTAGAGATACTTGGGTAAAGGGGAACACTGAAGCTTTCTTT.

This clonotype was counted a few times. The J gene is TRBJ2-3, the V gene TRBV11-2; D is undetermined. Trimming removed 0 bases from V and 4 bases from J, with 17 bases in between. Germline loops: CDR1 SGHAT, CDR2 FQNNGV. The CDR3 is made up of 17 amino acids. DNA for the CDR3: TGTGCCAGCAGCTTAGAGGCTGCCCCAAACCCCCCAGATACGCAGTATTTT. This translates into CASSLEAAPNPPDTQYF. The whole variable domain, filled in from reference TRBV11-2 and TRBJ2-3, reads EAGVAQSPRYKIIEKRQSVAFWCNPISGHATLYWYQQILGQGPKLLIQFQNNGVVDDSQLPKDRFSAERLKGVDSTLKIQPAKLEDSAVYLCASSLEAAPNPPDTQYFGPGTRLTVL.

A few counts support this clonotype. The chain couples TRBV2 to TRBJ2-1; TRBD1 matches at 9 bases. The CDR3 has 15 amino acids. The germline V gene encodes CDR1 SNHLY and CDR2 FYNNEI. The V and J ends lost 6 bases and 2 bases, in that order; junction bases with no gene match: 5. The CDR3 here is CASRETGGAYNEQFF. CDR3 nucleotides: TGTGCCAGCAGAGAGACAGGGGGGGCCTACAATGAGCAGTTCTTC.

The CDR3 DNA reads as TGTGCCAGCAGTTTATTGCCGAATTACTACAATGAGCAGTTCTTC. Protein: CASSLLPNYYNEQFF. The J gene is TRBJ2-1, the V gene TRBV28; D is ambiguous. Germline V gene data show CDR1 as MDHEN and CDR2 as SYDVKM. The CDR3 is 15 residues long. V was shortened by 1 base and J by 3 bases, with 10 bases between the two germline ends.

The chain combines TRBV11-2 with TRBJ2-7; 7 bases are shared with TRBD1. From germline, CDR1 is SGHAT and CDR2 FQNNGV. The CDR3 is made up of 15 amino acids. J lost 2 bases, V lost 5 bases, and 9 bases had no gene match. CDR3 amino acids: CASSPDRSKTYEQYF. Written as DNA, the CDR3 is TGTGCCAGCAGCCCGGACAGGAGTAAAACCTACGAGCAGTACTTC.

This clonotype was seen a few times. This chain links TRBV19 with TRBJ2-2, with TRBD2 matching over 16 bases. The V and J ends lost 0 bases and 2 bases, in that order; junction bases with no gene match: 3. The germline V gene encodes CDR1 LNHDA and CDR2 SQIVND (reference sequence). This CDR3 has 19 residues. The CDR3 nucleotides are TGTGCCAGTAGTATAGAGGGACTAGCGGGAGGGCACAACACCGGGGAGCTGTTTTTT. Protein product: CASSIEGLAGGHNTGELFF.

At least ten counts were recorded for this clonotype. J is TRBJ2-7 and V is TRBV5-1, with D possibly TRBD1 on 5 matching bases. V was shortened by 0 bases and J by 2 bases, with 9 bases between the two germline ends. This CDR3 region has 14 residues. The V gene's germline CDR1 is SGHRS and CDR2 YFSETQ. The CDR3 loop is CASSLAGNPYEQYF. The CDR3 DNA sequence: TGCGCCAGCAGCTTGGCAGGGAACCCCTACGAGCAGTACTTC.

This clonotype was seen only a few times. The CDR3 DNA is TGCGCCAGCAATACAAGACAGGGTCCCGACACTCGGGATAAAAATAGCAATCAGCCCCAGCATTTT. Translated, it gives CASNTRQGPDTRDKNSNQPQHF. The chain has TRBV23-1 and TRBJ1-5, with TRBD1 matching 7 bases. TRBV23-1 is assigned to the ORF class and has an uncertain function. After removal of 7 bases from V and 0 bases from J, the junction contained 27 bases not matched to a gene. The CDR3 is made up of 22 amino acids.

The chain links TRBV20-1 to TRBJ1-2; a weak D match, TRBD1 (5 bases). Germline CDR1 is DFQATT and CDR2 is SNEGSKA (reference sequence). CDR3 length equals 13 residues. V lost 6 bases to trimming and J lost 11 bases, with 22 bases between them. CDR3 coding DNA: TGCAGTGCGCAGCCGGGACCTCCTCTTTCGTACACCTTC. Translating gives CSAQPGPPLSYTF.

This rearrangement joins TRBV20-1 to TRBJ2-2; tentative D call: TRBD1 (6 bases). The CDR3 runs to 13 residues. Looked up from germline, CDR1 is DFQATT and CDR2 is SNEGSKA (reference sequence). V was cut by 6 bases and J by 1 base, with 9 bases left in between. CDR3: CSALTGNTGELFF. As DNA, the CDR3 is TGCAGTGCACTGACAGGGAACACCGGGGAGCTGTTTTTT.

This clonotype was counted a few times. The V call is TRBV27, the J call TRBJ2-1; D is undetermined. The CDR3 is 14 amino acids. Trimming cost V 6 bases and J 5 bases, with 14 bases left between them. Germline V gene sequence: CDR1 MNHEY, CDR2 SMNVEV (reference sequence). In DNA form, the CDR3 reads TGTGCCAGCAGCCTCTTCCGGACCCACAATGAGCAGTTCTTC. Its protein product is CASSLFRTHNEQFF.

The rearrangement uses TRBV30 and TRBJ2-7; no clear D. V was cut by 0 bases and J by 6 bases, with 15 bases left in between. Germline-derived CDR1 and CDR2 are GTSNPN and SVGIG (reference sequence). There are 14 residues in the CDR3. The CDR3 loop reads CAWSVEQSHSEQYF. CDR3 bases: TGTGCCTGGAGTGTAGAACAGTCTCATTCCGAGCAGTACTTC. Drawing the rest from reference TRBV30 and TRBJ2-7, the complete variable domain is SQTIHQWPATLVQPVGSPLSLECTVEGTSNPNLYWYRQAAGRGLQLLFYSVGIGQISSEVPQNLSASRPQDRQFILSSKKLLLSDSGFYLCAWSVEQSHSEQYFGPGTRLTVT.

The CDR3 is CSAPGLAGGSSYNEQFF. CDR3 sequence (DNA): TGCAGCGCCCCGGGACTAGCGGGGGGGAGCTCCTACAATGAGCAGTTCTTC. The V and J genes are TRBV29-1 and TRBJ2-1; 16 nucleotides align to TRBD2. The V gene's germline CDR1 is SQVTM and CDR2 ANQGSEA. This CDR3 contains 17 residues. V shed 7 bases, J shed 0 bases, and the junction held 6 bases outside the gene matches.

V usage is TRBV7-9 and J usage is TRBJ2-2, with D perhaps assigned TRBD1 or TRBD2 (5 bases each). The ends were cut back, 5 bases at V and 3 bases at J, with 13 bases in the middle. The CDR3 contains 15 residues. CDR1 is SEHNR, CDR2 FQNEAQ, per germline (reference sequence). This CDR3 is CASSPGTIYTGELFF. In nucleotides, the CDR3 is TGTGCCAGCAGCCCAGGGACCATTTACACCGGGGAGCTGTTTTTT. The entire variable domain, with the rest obtained from reference TRBV7-9 and TRBJ2-2, is as follows: DTGVSQNPRHKITKRGQNVTFRCDPISEHNRLYWYRQTLGQGPEFLTYFQNEAQLEKSRLLSDRFSAERPKGSFSTLEIQRTEQGDSAMYLCASSPGTIYTGELFFGEGSRLTVL.